This is a list of T cell receptor beta chains from one sample in a study of blood T cell repertoires in COVID-19. Clones were read by immunoSEQ multiplex PCR, and TCRdb kept only the in-frame ones, dropping some. The sample records approximately 120,000 clones, more than 80% being singletons. Sequencing was performed on peripheral blood. The receptor set was obtained from a human donor in a cohort sampled during active COVID-19. Each CDR3 is given with its conserved first and last residue. A D gene is named only where the DNA matches it firmly. Not all rows give a size; the values are once, few, many and, for expanded clones, a class.

>.|TRBV28|.|TRBJ2-1
CASTRRGVRFF
TGTGCCAGCACCCGGCGGGGTGTCAGATTCTTC
>.|TRBV11-2|.|TRBJ2-7
CASSLEIVGSGIAYEQYF
TGTGCCAGCAGCTTAGAAATCGTGGGATCGGGAATAGCCTACGAGCAGTACTTC
>TRBD1|TRBV6-6|.|TRBJ1-1
CASSNRGTEAFF
TGTGCCAGCAGTAACAGGGGCACTGAAGCTTTCTTT
>.|TRBV6-1|.|TRBJ2-1
CASSALWRGPGNEQFF
TGTGCCAGCAGTGCCCTTTGGCGAGGTCCTGGCAATGAGCAGTTCTTC
>TRBD1|TRBV7-2|.|TRBJ1-2
CASSLPQDRRRGYTF
TGTGCCAGCAGCCTCCCCCAGGACAGGCGTCGCGGCTACACCTTC
>TRBD1|TRBV7-8|.|TRBJ2-6
CASSSGQIISGANVLTF
TGTGCCAGCAGCTCGGGACAGATTATCTCTGGGGCCAACGTCCTGACTTTC
>TRBD2|TRBV5-1|.|TRBJ2-2
CASSWLAGSNTGELFF
TGCGCCAGCAGCTGGTTAGCGGGGTCGAACACCGGGGAGCTGTTTTTT
>TRBD1|TRBV2|.|TRBJ1-1
CASIPDRGSEAFF
TGTGCCAGCATTCCCGACAGGGGCTCTGAAGCTTTCTTT
>.|TRBV6-5|.|TRBJ1-4
CASSYSIGRFNEKLFF
TGTGCCAGCAGTTACTCGATCGGGAGGTTCAATGAAAAACTGTTTTTT
>TRBD1|TRBV5-4|many|TRBJ1-6
CASSLAGGYNSPLHF
TGTGCCAGCAGCTTGGCAGGGGGCTATAATTCACCCCTCCACTTT
>.|TRBV9|.|TRBJ1-5
CASSDSGKVGQPQHF
TGTGCCAGCAGCGACTCAGGGAAGGTAGGTCAGCCCCAGCATTTT
>TRBD2|TRBV5-4|.|TRBJ2-1
CASSLGTSGGFNEQFF
TGTGCCAGCAGCTTGGGAACTAGCGGGGGGTTCAATGAGCAGTTCTTC
>.|TRBV21-1|.|TRBJ2-7
CASSKVGTSGRYEQYF
TGTGCCAGCAGCAAAGTGGGGACTAGCGGGAGGTACGAGCAGTACTTC
>.|TRBV5-6|.|TRBJ1-1
CASSPGLGYTEAFF
TGTGCCAGCAGCCCGGGGTTGGGATACACTGAAGCTTTCTTT
>TRBD1|TRBV9|.|TRBJ1-2
CASSVRTGGVYGYTF
TGTGCCAGCAGCGTCCGGACAGGGGGAGTATATGGCTACACCTTC
>.|TRBV5-4|.|TRBJ1-1
CASSLEHRERAFF
TGTGCCAGCAGCTTAGAGCACAGGGAAAGGGCTTTCTTT
>TRBD2|TRBV9|.|TRBJ2-7
CASSVGLADPRDEQYF
TGTGCCAGCAGCGTAGGTCTAGCGGACCCAAGAGACGAGCAGTACTTC
>TRBD1|TRBV5-1|.|TRBJ2-6
CASSLAPLDRGATGANVLTF
TGCGCCAGCAGCTTGGCCCCCCTCGACAGGGGCGCAACTGGGGCCAACGTCCTGACTTTC
>TRBD2|TRBV15|.|TRBJ2-1
CATSRARGRYEVAGRYNEQFF
TGTGCCACCAGCAGAGCGAGGGGCCGTTATGAGGTAGCGGGCCGTTACAATGAGCAGTTCTTC
>TRBD1|TRBV3-1/TRBV3-2|few|TRBJ1-4
CASSPTGGTEKLFF
TGTGCCAGCAGCCCGACAGGGGGTACGGAAAAACTGTTTTTT
>.|TRBV6-2/TRBV6-3|.|TRBJ2-2
CASSDGGGELFF
TGTGCCAGCAGTGACGGGGGCGGGGAGCTGTTTTTT
>.|TRBV2|.|TRBJ1-5
CASSEDLGTNQPQHF
TGTGCCAGCAGTGAAGATCTCGGGACAAATCAGCCCCAGCATTTT
>.|TRBV4-3|.|TRBJ2-5
CASSQDISPGGTQYF
TGCGCCAGCAGCCAAGATATTTCCCCTGGCGGGACCCAGTACTTC
>TRBD2|TRBV6-6|.|TRBJ2-5
CASSPRPGLAGLGETQYF
TGTGCCAGCAGTCCCCGACCGGGACTAGCGGGGTTAGGGGAGACCCAGTACTTC
>TRBD1|TRBV19|.|TRBJ1-1
CASSAGQGSWSEAFF
TGTGCCAGTAGTGCCGGACAGGGGTCTTGGTCTGAAGCTTTCTTT
>TRBD1|TRBV5-8|.|TRBJ2-3
CASSPTGVRADTQYF
TGTGCCAGCAGCCCTACAGGGGTTCGGGCAGATACGCAGTATTTT
>TRBD1|TRBV6-1|.|TRBJ1-1
CASSETGLNTEAFF
TGTGCCAGCAGTGAGACAGGGTTGAACACTGAAGCTTTCTTT
>.|TRBV27|.|TRBJ1-6
CASTPRPGGSYNSPLHF
TGTGCCAGCACCCCCCGCCCGGGGGGGTCCTATAATTCACCCCTCCACTTT
>TRBD1|TRBV20-1|.|TRBJ1-2
CSASLRDRGYGYTF
TGCAGTGCTAGTCTTCGGGACAGGGGTTATGGCTACACCTTC